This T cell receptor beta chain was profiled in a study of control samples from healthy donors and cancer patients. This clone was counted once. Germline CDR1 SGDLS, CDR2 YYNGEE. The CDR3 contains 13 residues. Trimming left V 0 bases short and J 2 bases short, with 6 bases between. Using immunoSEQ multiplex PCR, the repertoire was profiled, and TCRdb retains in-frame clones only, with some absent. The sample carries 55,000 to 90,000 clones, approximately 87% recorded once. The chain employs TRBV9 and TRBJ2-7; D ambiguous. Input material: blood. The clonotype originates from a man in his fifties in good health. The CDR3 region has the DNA TGTGCCAGCAGCGTAGGGGGAACCTACGAGCAGTACTTC. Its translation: CASSVGGTYEQYF.